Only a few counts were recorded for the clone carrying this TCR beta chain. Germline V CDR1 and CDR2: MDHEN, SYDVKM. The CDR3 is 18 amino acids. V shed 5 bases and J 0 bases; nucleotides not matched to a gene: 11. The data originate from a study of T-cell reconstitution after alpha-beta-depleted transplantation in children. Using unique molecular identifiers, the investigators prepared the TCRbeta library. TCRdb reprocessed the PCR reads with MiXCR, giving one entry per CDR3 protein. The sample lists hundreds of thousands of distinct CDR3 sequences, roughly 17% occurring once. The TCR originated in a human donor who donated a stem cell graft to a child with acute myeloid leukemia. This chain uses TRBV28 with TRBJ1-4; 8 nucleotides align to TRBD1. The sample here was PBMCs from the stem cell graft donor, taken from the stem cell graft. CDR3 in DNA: TGTGCCAGCAGTAATGGGGACAGGACATTTGCAACTAATGAAAAACTGTTTTTT. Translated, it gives CASSNGDRTFATNEKLFF.